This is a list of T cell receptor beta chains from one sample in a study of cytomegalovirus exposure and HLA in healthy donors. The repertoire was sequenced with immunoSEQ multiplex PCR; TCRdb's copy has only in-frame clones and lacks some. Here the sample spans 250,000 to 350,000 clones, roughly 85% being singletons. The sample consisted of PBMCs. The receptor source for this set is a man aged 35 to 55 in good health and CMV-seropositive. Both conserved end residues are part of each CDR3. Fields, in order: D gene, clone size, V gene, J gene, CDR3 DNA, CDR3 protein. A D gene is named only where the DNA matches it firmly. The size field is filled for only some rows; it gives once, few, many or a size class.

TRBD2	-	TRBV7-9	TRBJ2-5	TGTGCCAGCAGCTTCCCCCGGGGGGACCAAGAGACCCAGTACTTC	CASSFPRGDQETQYF
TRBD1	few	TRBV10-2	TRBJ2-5	TGCGCCAGCACCGAGGGAAGGGGGCTAGAGACCCAGTACTTC	CASTEGRGLETQYF
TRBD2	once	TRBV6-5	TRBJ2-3	TGTGCCAGCAGTCGGGGCGGGAGGGGTGGAGATACGCAGTATTTT	CASSRGGRGGDTQYF
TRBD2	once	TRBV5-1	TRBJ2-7	TGCGCCAGCAGCTGGGGACTAGCGGGAGGTTCGCGCGAGCAGTACTTC	CASSWGLAGGSREQYF
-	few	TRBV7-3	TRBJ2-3	TGTGCCAGCAGCCCCAGGGTTGAAGATACGCAGTATTTT	CASSPRVEDTQYF
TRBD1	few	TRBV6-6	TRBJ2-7	TGTGCCAGCAGTAGAACCGGGACAGGGGGCTACGAGCAGTACTTC	CASSRTGTGGYEQYF
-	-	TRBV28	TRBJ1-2	TGTGCCAGCACCCCAGGGGACCAATTATTATATGGCTACACCTTC	CASTPGDQLLYGYTF
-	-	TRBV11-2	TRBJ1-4	TGTGCCAGCAGCTTTAATCATGAAAAACTGTTTTTT	CASSFNHEKLFF
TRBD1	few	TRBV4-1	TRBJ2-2	TGCGCGGGACAGGGGGACAGGGGGTTTAACACCGGGGAGCTGTTTTTT	CAGQGDRGFNTGELFF
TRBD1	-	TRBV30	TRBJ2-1	TGTGCCTGGGAACCGGGACAGGGGGCTAATGAGCAGTTCTTC	CAWEPGQGANEQFF
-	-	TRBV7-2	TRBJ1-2	TGTGCCAGCAGCTTACTGGGGGGGGGCACTGGCTACACCTTC	CASSLLGGGTGYTF
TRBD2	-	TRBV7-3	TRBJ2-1	TGTGCCAGCAGCTTAAAGTGGGGGGAGGGCTACAATGAGCAGTTCTTC	CASSLKWGEGYNEQFF
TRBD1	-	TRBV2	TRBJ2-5	TGTGCCAGCAGTGTATACCGAGACAGGGGGACCCAGTACTTC	CASSVYRDRGTQYF
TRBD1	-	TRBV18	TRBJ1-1	TGTGCCAGCTCACCTTCAGACAGGGCCTACATGAACACTGAAGCTTTCTTT	CASSPSDRAYMNTEAFF
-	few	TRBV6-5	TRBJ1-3	TGTGCCAGCAGTTACGGGGACTCCCGCTCTGGAAACACCATATATTTT	CASSYGDSRSGNTIYF
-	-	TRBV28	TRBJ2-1	TGTGCCAGCAGTCCCATCTCAAGCGGAGGGGTCGACAATGAGCAGTTCTTC	CASSPISSGGVDNEQFF
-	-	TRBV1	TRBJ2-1	TGCACCAGCAGCCAACCCTTCTGTCCTAGCGGGAGGAATGAGCAGTTCTTC	CTSSQPFCPSGRNEQFF
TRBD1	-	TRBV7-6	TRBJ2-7	TGTGCCAGCAGCTTTGGGACAGGTCCCTACGAGCAGTACTTC	CASSFGTGPYEQYF
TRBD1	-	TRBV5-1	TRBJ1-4	TGCGCCAGCAGCTACCGGGACAGGGAGAATGAAAAACTGTTTTTT	CASSYRDRENEKLFF
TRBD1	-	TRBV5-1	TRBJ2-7	TGCGCCAGCAGAGGCGGGACAGGGTTGTGGTACGAGCAGTACTTC	CASRGGTGLWYEQYF
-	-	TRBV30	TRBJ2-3	TGTGCCTGGAGTCCAAGGGGGGGGTTGGCAGATACGCAGTATTTT	CAWSPRGGLADTQYF